This T cell receptor (beta chain) was found in a study of blood T cell repertoires in COVID-19. Study summary: Researchers got acute and convalescent COVID-19 samples from the United States, Italy and Spain. Nucleic acid was either cDNA or gDNA, and it came from T cells, B-cell-depleted T cells, or PBMCs.

Per the authors' pipeline: Amplifying reference gene primers gave estimates of nucleated cell counts. Data came from immunoSEQ multiplex PCR; TCRdb stores just in-frame clones and leaves some out. V, J and clone size reflect that table, while D and trimming were determined from the DNA. The repertoire holds some 26,000 clones, approximately 86% seen once, with 1.8% in the top ten. The sequence was obtained from a man aged 80 or over with active or convalescent COVID-19. Sequenced sample: peripheral blood.

In DNA, the CDR3 is TGTGCCAGCAGCCAAGATCCGGCTAGCGATACGCAGTATTTT. Its protein product is CASSQDPASDTQYF. V and J are TRBV3-1 (or the pseudogene TRBV3-2) and TRBJ2-3; D may be TRBD2 (5 bases). The V end lost 0 bases, the J end lost 6 bases, and 10 bases lay between the germline ends. Germline V gives CDR1 LGHDT, CDR2 YNNKEL (reference sequence). The CDR3 extends over 14 amino acids.